This entry lists 4 T cell receptor beta chains sequenced from one sample in a study of blood T cell repertoires in COVID-19. Profiled with immunoSEQ multiplex PCR; TCRdb holds only in-frame clones, not every one. The top ten hold over 10% of the sample, which has roughly 200,000 clones, around 80% seen once. Sequences were obtained from peripheral blood. The receptors were gathered from a human donor in a cohort sampled during active COVID-19.

This clone was counted a single time. The sample carries other DNA sequences with the same CDR3. The chain has TRBV5-1 and TRBJ2-7; 12 bases agree with TRBD2. This CDR3 contains 15 residues. Trimming took 0 bases from V and 4 from J; bases not matched to a gene: 2. Germline V gene lookup returns CDR1 SGHRS and CDR2 YFSETQ. The DNA of the CDR3 is TGCGCCAGCAGCTTGGGACTAGCGGGGGCTTACGAGCAGTACTTC. The encoded protein is CASSLGLAGAYEQYF.

Regarding this clone: The same CDR3 also results from other DNA sequences found in this sample. This sequence joins TRBV14 and TRBJ1-2, with D perhaps matching TRBD1 (6 bases). This CDR3 is built from 13 residues. V lost 0 bases and J 8 bases, leaving 10 bases between the germline ends. Germline V gives CDR1 SGHDN, CDR2 FVKESK. CDR3 bases: TGTGCCAGCAGCCAAGATCTTAGGGGGGGCTACACCTTC. It is translated as CASSQDLRGGYTF.

The chain couples TRBV2 to TRBJ2-5, with 7 bases identical to TRBD1. This CDR3 contains 13 residues. The J segment lost 3 bases and the V segment lost 5 bases, leaving 3 bases of the junction unmatched. Germline-derived CDR1 and CDR2 are SNHLY and FYNNEI. The CDR3 spells CASSYGTEETQYF. CDR3 in DNA: TGTGCCAGCAGTTATGGGACAGAAGAGACCCAGTACTTC.

In the case of this clone: Other nucleotide sequences in the sample specify the same CDR3. The chain has TRBV19 and TRBJ1-5, with a weak D call TRBD1 (5 bases). The germline CDR1 and CDR2 sequences are LNHDA and SQIVND (reference sequence). This CDR3 region has 15 residues. The V and J ends lost 1 base and 7 bases respectively, with 14 bases between them. CDR3 region: CASSIGGPRGQPQHF. CDR3 DNA: TGTGCCAGTAGTATAGGTGGGCCGCGGGGGCAGCCCCAGCATTTT.